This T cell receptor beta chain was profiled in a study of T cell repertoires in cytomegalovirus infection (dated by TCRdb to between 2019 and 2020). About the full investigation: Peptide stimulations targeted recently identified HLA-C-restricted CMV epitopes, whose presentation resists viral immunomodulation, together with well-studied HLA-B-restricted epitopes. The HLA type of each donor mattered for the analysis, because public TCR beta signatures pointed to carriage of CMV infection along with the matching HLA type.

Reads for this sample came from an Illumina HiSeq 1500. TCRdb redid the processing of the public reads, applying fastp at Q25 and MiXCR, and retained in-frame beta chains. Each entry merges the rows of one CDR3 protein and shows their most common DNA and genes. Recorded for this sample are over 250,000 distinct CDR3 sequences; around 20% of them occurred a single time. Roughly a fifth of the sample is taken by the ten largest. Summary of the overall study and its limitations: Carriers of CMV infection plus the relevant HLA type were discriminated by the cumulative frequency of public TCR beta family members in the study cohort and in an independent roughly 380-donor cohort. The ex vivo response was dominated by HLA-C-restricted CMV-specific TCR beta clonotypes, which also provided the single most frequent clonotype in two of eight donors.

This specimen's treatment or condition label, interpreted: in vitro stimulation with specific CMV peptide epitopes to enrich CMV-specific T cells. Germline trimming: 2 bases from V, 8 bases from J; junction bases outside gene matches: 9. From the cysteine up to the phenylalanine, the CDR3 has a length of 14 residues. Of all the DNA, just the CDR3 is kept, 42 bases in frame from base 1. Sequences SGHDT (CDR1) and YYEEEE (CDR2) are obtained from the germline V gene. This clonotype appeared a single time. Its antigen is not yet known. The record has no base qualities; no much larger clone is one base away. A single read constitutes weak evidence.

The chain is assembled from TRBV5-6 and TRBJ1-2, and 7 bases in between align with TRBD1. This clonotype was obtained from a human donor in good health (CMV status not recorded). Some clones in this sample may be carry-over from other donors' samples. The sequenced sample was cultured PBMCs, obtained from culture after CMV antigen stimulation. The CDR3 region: CASSFSGTERGYTF. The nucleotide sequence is TGTGCCAGCAGCTTCTCCGGGACAGAGAGAGGCTACACCTTC.